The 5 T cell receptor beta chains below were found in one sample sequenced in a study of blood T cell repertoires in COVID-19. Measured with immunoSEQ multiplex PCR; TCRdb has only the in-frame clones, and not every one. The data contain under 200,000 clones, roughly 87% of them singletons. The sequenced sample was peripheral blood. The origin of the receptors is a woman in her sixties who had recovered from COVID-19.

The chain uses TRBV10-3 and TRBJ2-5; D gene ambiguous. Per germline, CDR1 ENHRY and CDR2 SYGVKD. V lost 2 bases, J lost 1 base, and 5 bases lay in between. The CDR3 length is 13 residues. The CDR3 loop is CAISETTQETQYF. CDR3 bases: TGTGCCATCAGTGAGACTACCCAAGAGACCCAGTACTTC.

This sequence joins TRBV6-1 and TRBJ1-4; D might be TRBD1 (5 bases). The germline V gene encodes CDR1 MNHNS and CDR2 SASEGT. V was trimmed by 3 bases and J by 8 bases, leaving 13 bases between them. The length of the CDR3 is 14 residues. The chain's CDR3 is CASSEGLAGEKLFF. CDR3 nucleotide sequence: TGTGCCAGCAGTGAGGGGCTAGCGGGAGAAAAACTGTTTTTT.

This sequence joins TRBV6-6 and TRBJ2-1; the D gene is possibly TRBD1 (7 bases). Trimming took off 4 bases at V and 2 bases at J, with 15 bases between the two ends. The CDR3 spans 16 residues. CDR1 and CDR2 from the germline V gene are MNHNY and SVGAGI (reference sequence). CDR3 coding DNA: TGTGCCAGCAGTTCCGGAGGGGGCGAGACCTACAATGAGCAGTTCTTC. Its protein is CASSSGGGETYNEQFF.

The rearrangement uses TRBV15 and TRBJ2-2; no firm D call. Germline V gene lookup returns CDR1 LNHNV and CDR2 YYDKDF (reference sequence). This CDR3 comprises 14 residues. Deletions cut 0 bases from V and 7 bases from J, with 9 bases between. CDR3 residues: CATSRDRVSGELFF. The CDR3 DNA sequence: TGTGCCACCAGCAGAGATCGGGTCAGCGGGGAGCTGTTTTTT.

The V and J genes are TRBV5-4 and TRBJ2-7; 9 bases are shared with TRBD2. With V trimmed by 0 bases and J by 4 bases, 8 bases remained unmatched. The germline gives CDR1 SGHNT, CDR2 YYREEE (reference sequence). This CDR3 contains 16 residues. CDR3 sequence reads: CASSLGQVAGVYEQYF. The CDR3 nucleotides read TGTGCCAGCAGCTTGGGACAGGTAGCGGGGGTATACGAGCAGTACTTC.